The TCR beta chain described here comes from a study of OX40 agonist ivuxolimab in advanced cancers. Overall study context: Subjects had a mean age of roughly 60 years, with a range of roughly 23 to 79; roughly 83% were male. Study outcomes and limitations: Individuals who were partial responders at 0.1-3.0 mg/kg had clonal expansion that ranked among the lowest. Compared with CD4+, CD8+ T cells on average had more expanded clones.

Points on this clone: Its antigen is as yet unknown.

The CDR3 totals 16 residues. Samples of blood were obtained at baseline, on cycle 4 day 1, and on cycle 7 day 1. Sequencing used immunoSEQ multiplex PCR; TCRdb keeps in-frame clones, though not all of them. The sample yields about 62,000 clones, around 84% seen once. This TCR came from an adult with an advanced solid tumor such as melanoma, head and neck, liver or kidney cancer. The rearrangement uses TRBV21-1 and TRBJ1-4. TRBV21-1 is flagged as a pseudogene. The sequencing used CD4+ or CD8+ T cells sorted from blood, collected in a trial of the OX40 agonist ivuxolimab. CDR3 bases: TGTGCCAGCAGCAATTGTAGGGCAGAGTCTAATGAAAAACTGTTTTTT. Amino acids: CASSNCRAESNEKLFF.